The 17 T cell receptor beta chains given below trace back to one sample, sequenced in a study of Ad26.COV2.S vaccination and SARS-CoV-2 variants. Specified treatment: 15 to 20 received Ad26.COV2.S at low or high dose, single or two shots; five or six received placebo; per-sample allocation not given. Samples were taken on day 63 after the first vaccine or placebo injection. Method: immunoSEQ multiplex PCR; TCRdb's copy keeps in-frame clones and lacks some. The data show some 460,000 clones, with roughly nine tenths seen just once and around 1.6% held by the top ten. The source material was peripheral blood, sampled in a trial of Ad26.COV2.S vaccine versus placebo. The receptor set was obtained from a person between 18 and 60 years old who received the Ad26.COV2.S COVID-19 vaccine or a placebo.

The V gene is TRBV18, the J gene TRBJ2-3, with TRBD1 identical over 7 bases. Germline V gene sequence: CDR1 KGHSH, CDR2 LQKENI. CDR3 size: 14 residues. V gave up 4 bases and J gave up 3 bases; unmatched junction bases: 4. The CDR3 spells CASSQATGTDTQYF. The CDR3 bases are TGTGCCAGCTCACAGGCGACAGGGACAGATACGCAGTATTTT.

This rearrangement joins TRBV7-2 to TRBJ1-1; D remains unclear. V was clipped by 1 base and J by 6 bases, with 9 bases between them. Per germline, CDR1 SGHTA and CDR2 FQGNSA. This CDR3 has 13 residues. CDR3 DNA: TGTGCCAGCAGCTTAGGGATCGCTCCTGAAGCTTTCTTT. Protein sequence: CASSLGIAPEAFF.

The chain links TRBV19 to TRBJ2-7, with TRBD2 as a possible D gene (5 bases). V shed 4 bases and J shed 1 base, with 11 bases lying between them. Looked up from germline, CDR1 is LNHDA and CDR2 is SQIVND (reference sequence). The CDR3 is made up of 14 amino acids. The chain's CDR3 is CASSRVGVSYEQYF. DNA of the CDR3: TGTGCCAGTAGTAGGGTCGGGGTATCCTACGAGCAGTACTTC.

The chain is built from TRBV25-1 and TRBJ2-1; D remains ambiguous. Germline values: CDR1 MGHDK, CDR2 SYGVNS. V shed 3 bases and J shed 4 bases, with 13 bases lying between them. The CDR3 has 15 amino acids. The CDR3 here is CASSDRALSYNEQFF. The CDR3 region has the DNA TGTGCCAGCAGTGATCGGGCTCTTTCGTACAATGAGCAGTTCTTC.

The chain recombines TRBV19 with TRBJ1-1; D may be TRBD1 (6 bases). Trimming took 5 bases from V and 4 from J, leaving 20 bases between them. Germline-derived CDR1 and CDR2 are LNHDA and SQIVND (reference sequence). The CDR3 loop spans 16 amino acids. The CDR3 nucleotides are TGTGCCAGTAGTCCTCGGACAGCGTGGGGGAGCACTGAAGCTTTCTTT. It encodes CASSPRTAWGSTEAFF.

This clone was detected only once. The V call is TRBV2, the J call TRBJ2-7, with D possibly matching TRBD1 (6 bases). CDR3 length: 16 residues. In germline, CDR1 is SNHLY, CDR2 FYNNEI. The V gene lost 2 bases and the J gene lost 1 base, with 15 bases spanning the gap. The CDR3 region is CASSEKKQGISYEQYF. CDR3 bases: TGTGCCAGCAGTGAAAAGAAACAGGGAATTTCCTACGAGCAGTACTTC.

The chain employs TRBV19 and TRBJ2-1; 7 positions match TRBD2. CDR3 length: 17 amino acids. Trimming cost V 4 bases and J 4 bases; bases outside gene matches: 13. Germline V lookup: CDR1 LNHDA, CDR2 SQIVND (reference sequence). CDR3 in amino acids: CASSNPFSGGLYNEQFF. The CDR3 nucleotides read TGTGCCAGTAGTAACCCCTTTTCGGGAGGTCTTTACAATGAGCAGTTCTTC.

The rearrangement joins TRBV28 to TRBJ1-5, with TRBD1 matching 12 bases. Germline V gene lookup returns CDR1 MDHEN and CDR2 SYDVKM. The V segment lost 6 bases and the J segment 6 bases; nucleotides outside the gene matches: 6. The CDR3 contains 15 residues. The CDR3 DNA sequence: TGTGCCAGCAGACCCGGGACAGGGGGCTTTCAGCCCCAGCATTTT. This sequence encodes CASRPGTGGFQPQHF.

CDR3 in DNA: TGTGCCAGCAGAACCCCAGGGGGGGGATACAATGAGCAGTTCTTC. Amino acids: CASRTPGGGYNEQFF. This sequence joins TRBV6-5 and TRBJ2-1; either TRBD1 or TRBD2 may fit D (7 bases each). V was trimmed by 6 bases and J by 4 bases, leaving 16 bases between them. Germline V lookup: CDR1 MNHEY, CDR2 SVGAGI. This CDR3 is built from 15 residues.

V and J are TRBV7-9 and TRBJ2-7; D uncertain. Trimming left V 4 bases short and J 6 bases short, with 7 bases between. The germline V gene encodes CDR1 SEHNR and CDR2 FQNEAQ (reference sequence). The CDR3 length is 11 residues. The CDR3 bases are TGTGCCAGCAGCTCCCCGCCCGAGCAGTACTTC. Protein sequence: CASSSPPEQYF. The whole variable domain, remainder taken from reference TRBV7-9 and TRBJ2-7, is DTGVSQNPRHKITKRGQNVTFRCDPISEHNRLYWYRQTLGQGPEFLTYFQNEAQLEKSRLLSDRFSAERPKGSFSTLEIQRTEQGDSAMYLCASSSPPEQYFGPGTRLTVT.

The chain uses TRBV7-2 and TRBJ2-2; D uncertain. The CDR3 is 17 amino acids. Trimming cost V 5 bases and J 6 bases, with 22 bases left between them. Per the germline V gene, CDR1 is SGHTA and CDR2 is FQGNSA. CDR3 sequence reads: CASSPKGGFKIPGELFF. The DNA of the CDR3 is TGTGCCAGCAGCCCCAAGGGCGGATTTAAAATCCCCGGGGAGCTGTTTTTT.

The chain uses TRBV30 and TRBJ1-3; the D is unclear. Germline CDR1 and CDR2: GTSNPN and SVGIG (reference sequence). V lost 0 bases, J lost 0 bases, and 6 bases lay in between. The CDR3 is made up of 14 amino acids. As DNA, the CDR3 is TGTGCCTGGAGTGTATCTTCCTCTGGAAACACCATATATTTT. This encodes CAWSVSSSGNTIYF.

The rearrangement joins TRBV6-5 to TRBJ2-1; 9 bases are shared with TRBD2. This CDR3 comprises 15 residues. Germline loops: CDR1 MNHEY, CDR2 SVGAGI. With 8 bases clipped from V and 2 bases from J, the junction kept 7 bases outside the gene matches. CDR3 DNA sequence: TGTGCCAGCCACGGTAGCGGGGGAACCTACAATGAGCAGTTCTTC. It yields the protein CASHGSGGTYNEQFF.

The chain uses TRBV19 and TRBJ1-5; D is unresolved. Trimming left V 3 bases short and J 6 bases short, with 15 bases between. Germline CDR1 LNHDA, CDR2 SQIVND (reference sequence). CDR3 length: 15 amino acids. The CDR3 DNA sequence: TGTGCCAGTAGTATCATTCTGGTTTTAGGTCAGCCCCAGCATTTT. This sequence encodes CASSIILVLGQPQHF. Full variable domain (missing parts from reference TRBV19 and TRBJ1-5): DGGITQSPKYLFRKEGQNVTLSCEQNLNHDAMYWYRQDPGQGLRLIYYSQIVNDFQKGDIAEGYSVSREKKESFPLTVTSAQKNPTAFYLCASSIILVLGQPQHFGDGTRLSIL.

The V call is TRBV4-3, the J call TRBJ2-7; a weak D match, TRBD2 (6 bases). Trimming left V 0 bases short and J 3 bases short, with 12 bases between. CDR3 length equals 15 residues. Per germline, CDR1 LGHNA and CDR2 YSLEER. The CDR3 sequence is CASSQDRGVGYEQYF. The CDR3 DNA sequence: TGCGCCAGCAGCCAAGACCGCGGGGTGGGCTACGAGCAGTACTTC.

V and J are TRBV18 and TRBJ1-1; no clear D gene. This CDR3 is 15 amino acids long. Germline V gives CDR1 KGHSH, CDR2 LQKENI. V was shortened by 2 bases and J by 0 bases, with 10 bases between the two germline ends. The DNA of the CDR3 is TGTGCCAGCTCACCAGCAGCAAACATGAACACTGAAGCTTTCTTT. Translated, it gives CASSPAANMNTEAFF.

The chain employs TRBV6-1 and TRBJ1-6; D is unclear. V gave up 0 bases and J gave up 19 bases, with 22 bases separating them. The CDR3 is 15 amino acids. The germline V gene has CDR1 MNHNS and CDR2 SASEGT. CDR3 nucleotides: TGTGCCAGCAGTGAAGCCGCACTGGGGTCGGGGAATAGGCACTTT. Translating it yields CASSEAALGSGNRHF.